Sequencing of this T cell receptor beta chain was carried out in a study of T cell repertoires in cytomegalovirus infection. MiXCR, run by TCRdb on the reads, gives a single entry per CDR3 protein. The sample yields approximately 250,000 distinct CDR3 sequences, approximately 7% seen once. Germline V gene lookup returns CDR1 LGHNA and CDR2 YSLEER. The CDR3 has 15 amino acids. The ends were cut back, 0 bases at V and 4 bases at J, with 12 bases in the middle. This clonotype showed up many times. What was sequenced was PBMCs. This TCR derives from a human donor in good health (CMV status not recorded). Some clones in this sample may be carry-over from other donors' samples. This rearrangement joins TRBV4-3 to TRBJ1-1, with D possibly being TRBD1 (6 bases). The CDR3 region is CASSQDYRVVTEAFF. The CDR3 nucleotides read TGCGCCAGCAGCCAAGATTACAGGGTGGTCACTGAAGCTTTCTTT.